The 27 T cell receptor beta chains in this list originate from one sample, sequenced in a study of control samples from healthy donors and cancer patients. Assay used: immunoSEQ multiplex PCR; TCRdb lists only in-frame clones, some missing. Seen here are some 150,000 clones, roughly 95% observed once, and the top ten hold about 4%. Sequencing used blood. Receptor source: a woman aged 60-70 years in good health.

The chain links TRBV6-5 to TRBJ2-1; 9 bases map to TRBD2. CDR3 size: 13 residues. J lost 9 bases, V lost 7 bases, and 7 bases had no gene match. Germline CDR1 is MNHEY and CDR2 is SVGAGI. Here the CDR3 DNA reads TGTGCCAGCAAGTATAGCGGGGGAGGTGAGCAGTTCTTC. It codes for CASKYSGGGEQFF.

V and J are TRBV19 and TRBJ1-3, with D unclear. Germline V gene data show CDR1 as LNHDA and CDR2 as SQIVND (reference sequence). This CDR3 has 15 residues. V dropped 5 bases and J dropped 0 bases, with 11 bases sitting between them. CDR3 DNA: TGTGCCAGTAGTTTCCTAGTTGACTCTGGAAACACCATATATTTT. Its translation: CASSFLVDSGNTIYF.

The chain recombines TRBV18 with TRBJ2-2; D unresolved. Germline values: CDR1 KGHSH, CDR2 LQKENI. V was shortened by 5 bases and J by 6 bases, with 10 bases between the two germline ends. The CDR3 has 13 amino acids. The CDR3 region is CASSSQESGELFF. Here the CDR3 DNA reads TGTGCCAGCTCATCTCAGGAGTCCGGGGAGCTGTTTTTT.

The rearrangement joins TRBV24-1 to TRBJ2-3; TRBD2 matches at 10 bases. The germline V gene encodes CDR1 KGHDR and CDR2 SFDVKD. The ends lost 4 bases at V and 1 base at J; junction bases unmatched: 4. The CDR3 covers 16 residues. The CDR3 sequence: CATSDTTSGGTDTQYF. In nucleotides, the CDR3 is TGTGCCACCAGTGACACAACTAGCGGGGGCACAGATACGCAGTATTTT.

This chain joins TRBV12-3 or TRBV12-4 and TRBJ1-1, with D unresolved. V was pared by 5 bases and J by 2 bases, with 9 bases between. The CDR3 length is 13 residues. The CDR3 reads CASSPPGNTEAFF. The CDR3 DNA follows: TGTGCCAGCAGTCCCCCTGGAAACACTGAAGCTTTCTTT.

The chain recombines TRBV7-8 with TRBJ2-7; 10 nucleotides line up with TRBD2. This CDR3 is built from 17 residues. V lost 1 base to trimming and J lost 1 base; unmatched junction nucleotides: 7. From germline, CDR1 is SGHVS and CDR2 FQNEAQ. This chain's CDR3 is CASSLDGAGGVSYEQYF. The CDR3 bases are TGTGCCAGCAGCTTAGACGGAGCGGGGGGGGTTTCCTACGAGCAGTACTTC.

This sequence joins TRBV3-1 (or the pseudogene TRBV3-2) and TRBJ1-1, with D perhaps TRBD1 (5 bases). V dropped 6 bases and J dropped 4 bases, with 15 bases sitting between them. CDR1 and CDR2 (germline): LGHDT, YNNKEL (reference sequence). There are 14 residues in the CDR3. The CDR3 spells CASRSVEGRTEAFF. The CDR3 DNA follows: TGTGCCAGCAGATCGGTAGAGGGGCGCACTGAAGCTTTCTTT.

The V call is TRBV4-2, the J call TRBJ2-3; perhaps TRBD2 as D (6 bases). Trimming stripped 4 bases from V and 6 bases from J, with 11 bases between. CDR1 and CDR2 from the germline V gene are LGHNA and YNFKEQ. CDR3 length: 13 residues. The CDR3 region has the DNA TGTGCCAGCAGCCGTATCCTAGCGGATACGCAGTATTTT. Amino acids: CASSRILADTQYF.

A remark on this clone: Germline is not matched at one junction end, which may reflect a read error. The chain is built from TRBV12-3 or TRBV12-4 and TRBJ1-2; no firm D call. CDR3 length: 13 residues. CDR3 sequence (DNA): TGTGCCAGCAGTTTGAGGCGGACCTATGGCCACACCTTC. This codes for CASSLRRTYGHTF.

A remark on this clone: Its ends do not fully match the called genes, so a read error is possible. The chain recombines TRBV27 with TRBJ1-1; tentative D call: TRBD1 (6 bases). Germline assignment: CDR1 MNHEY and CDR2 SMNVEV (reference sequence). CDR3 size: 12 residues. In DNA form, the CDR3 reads TGTGCCAGCAGAACTGGGCAATCCGGGACAACCTTT. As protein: CASRTGQSGTTF.

The CDR3 protein is CASSLAGRGFNEQYF. Written as DNA, the CDR3 is TGTGCCAGCTCACTTGCCGGCAGGGGATTTAACGAGCAGTACTTC. This chain links TRBV18 with TRBJ2-7; D perhaps matches TRBD1 (6 bases). CDR1 and CDR2 (germline): KGHSH, LQKENI. There are 15 residues in the CDR3. V was trimmed by 4 bases and J by 5 bases, leaving 18 bases between them.

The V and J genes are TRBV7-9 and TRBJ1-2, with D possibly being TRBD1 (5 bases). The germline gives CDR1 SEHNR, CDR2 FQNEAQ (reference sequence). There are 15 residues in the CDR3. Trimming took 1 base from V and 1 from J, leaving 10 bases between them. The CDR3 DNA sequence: TGTGCCAGCAGCTTAGGACGGGACGGTAACTATGGCTACACCTTC. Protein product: CASSLGRDGNYGYTF.

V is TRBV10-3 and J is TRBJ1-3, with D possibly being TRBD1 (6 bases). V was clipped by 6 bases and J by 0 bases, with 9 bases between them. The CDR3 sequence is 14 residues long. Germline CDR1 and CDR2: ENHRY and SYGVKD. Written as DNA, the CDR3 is TGTGCCATCAGGGGGACAACCTCTGGAAACACCATATATTTT. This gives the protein CAIRGTTSGNTIYF.

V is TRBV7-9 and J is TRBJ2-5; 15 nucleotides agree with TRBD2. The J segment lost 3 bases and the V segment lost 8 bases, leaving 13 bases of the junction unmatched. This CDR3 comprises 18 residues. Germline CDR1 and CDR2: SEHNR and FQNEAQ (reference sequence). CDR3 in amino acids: CASEPRGLAGGLEETQYF. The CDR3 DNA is TGTGCCAGCGAACCCAGAGGACTAGCGGGGGGGCTTGAAGAGACCCAGTACTTC.

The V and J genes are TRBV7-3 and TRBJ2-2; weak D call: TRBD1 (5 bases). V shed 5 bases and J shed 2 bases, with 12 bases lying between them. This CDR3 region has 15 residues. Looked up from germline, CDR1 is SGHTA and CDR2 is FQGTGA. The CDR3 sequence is CASSLQGPNTGELFF. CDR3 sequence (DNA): TGTGCCAGCAGCCTCCAGGGTCCCAACACCGGGGAGCTGTTTTTT.

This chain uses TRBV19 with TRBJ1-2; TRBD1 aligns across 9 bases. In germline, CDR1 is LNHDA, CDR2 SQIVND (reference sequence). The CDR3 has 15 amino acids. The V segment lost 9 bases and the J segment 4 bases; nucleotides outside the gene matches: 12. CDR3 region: CASTPTGTGPYGYTF. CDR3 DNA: TGTGCCAGCACCCCGACCGGGACAGGGCCCTATGGCTACACCTTC.

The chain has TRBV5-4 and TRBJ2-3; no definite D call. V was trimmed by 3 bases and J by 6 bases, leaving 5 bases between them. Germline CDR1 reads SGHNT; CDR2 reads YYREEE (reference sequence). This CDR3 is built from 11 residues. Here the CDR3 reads CASSYDDTQYF. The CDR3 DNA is TGTGCCAGCAGCTACGATGATACGCAGTATTTT.

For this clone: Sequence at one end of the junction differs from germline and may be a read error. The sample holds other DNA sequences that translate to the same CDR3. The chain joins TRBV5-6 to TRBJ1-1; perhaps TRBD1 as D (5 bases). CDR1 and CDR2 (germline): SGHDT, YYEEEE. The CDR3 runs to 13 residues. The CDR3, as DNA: TGTGCCAGCAGCTTTAGCGGGACCCCCGAAGCCTTCTTT. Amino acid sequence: CASSFSGTPEAFF.

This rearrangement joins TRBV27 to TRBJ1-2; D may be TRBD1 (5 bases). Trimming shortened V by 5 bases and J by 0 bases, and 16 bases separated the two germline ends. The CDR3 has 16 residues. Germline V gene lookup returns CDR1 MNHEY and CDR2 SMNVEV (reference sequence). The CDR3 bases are TGTGCCAGCAGTGGACACCGGACGGGGGCTAACTATGGCTACACCTTC. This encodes CASSGHRTGANYGYTF.

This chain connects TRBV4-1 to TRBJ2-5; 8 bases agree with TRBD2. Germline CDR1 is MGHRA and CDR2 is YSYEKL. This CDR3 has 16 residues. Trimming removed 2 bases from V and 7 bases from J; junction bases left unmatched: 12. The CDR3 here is CASSQSSGAGEGTQYF. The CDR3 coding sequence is TGCGCCAGCAGCCAAAGTTCTGGAGCGGGGGAAGGGACCCAGTACTTC.

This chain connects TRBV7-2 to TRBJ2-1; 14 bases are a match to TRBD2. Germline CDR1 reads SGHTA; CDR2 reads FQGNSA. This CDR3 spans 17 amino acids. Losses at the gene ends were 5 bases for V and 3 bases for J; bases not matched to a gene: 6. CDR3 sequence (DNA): TGTGCCAGCAGCACTCGGACTAGCGGGGGGCACTACAATGAGCAGTTCTTC. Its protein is CASSTRTSGGHYNEQFF.

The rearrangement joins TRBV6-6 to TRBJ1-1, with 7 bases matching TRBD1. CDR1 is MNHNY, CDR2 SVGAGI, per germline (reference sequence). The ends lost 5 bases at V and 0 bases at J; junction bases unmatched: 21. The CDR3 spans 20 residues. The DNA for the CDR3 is TGTGCCAGCAGTCAGACGTCCTACAGGGGTCGTTTCTTGTTGAACACTGAAGCTTTCTTT. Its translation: CASSQTSYRGRFLLNTEAFF.

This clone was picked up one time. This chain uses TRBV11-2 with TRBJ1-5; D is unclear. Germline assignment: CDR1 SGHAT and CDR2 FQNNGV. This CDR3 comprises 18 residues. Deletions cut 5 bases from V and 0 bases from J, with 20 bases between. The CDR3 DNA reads TGTGCCAGCAGCCTAGGGATCGGCGGGCCTTATAGCAATCAGCCCCAGCATTTT. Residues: CASSLGIGGPYSNQPQHF.

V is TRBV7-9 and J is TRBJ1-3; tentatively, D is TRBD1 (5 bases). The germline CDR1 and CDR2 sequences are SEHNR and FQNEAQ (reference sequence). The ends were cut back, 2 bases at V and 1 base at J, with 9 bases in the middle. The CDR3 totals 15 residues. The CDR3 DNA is TGTGCCAGCAGCTTAACAGGTCCTTCTGGAAACACCATATATTTT. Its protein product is CASSLTGPSGNTIYF.

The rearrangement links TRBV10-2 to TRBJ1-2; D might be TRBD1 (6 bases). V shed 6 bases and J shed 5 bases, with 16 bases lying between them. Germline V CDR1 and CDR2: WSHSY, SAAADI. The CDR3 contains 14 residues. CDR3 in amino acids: CASRADYREYGYTF. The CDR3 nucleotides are TGCGCCAGCAGGGCAGATTACAGGGAATATGGCTACACCTTC.

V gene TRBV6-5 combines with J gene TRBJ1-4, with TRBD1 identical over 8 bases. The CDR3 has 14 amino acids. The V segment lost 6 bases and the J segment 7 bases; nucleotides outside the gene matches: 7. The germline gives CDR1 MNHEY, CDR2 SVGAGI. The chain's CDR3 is CASRFGQGGEKLFF. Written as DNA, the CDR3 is TGTGCCAGCAGATTCGGACAGGGTGGTGAAAAACTGTTTTTT.

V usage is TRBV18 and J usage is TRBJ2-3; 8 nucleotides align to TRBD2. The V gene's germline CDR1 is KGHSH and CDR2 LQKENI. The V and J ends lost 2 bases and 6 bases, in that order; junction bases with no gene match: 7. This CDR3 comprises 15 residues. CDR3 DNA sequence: TGTGCCAGCTCACCATCAAGTAGCGGGGAGGATACGCAGTATTTT. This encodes CASSPSSSGEDTQYF.